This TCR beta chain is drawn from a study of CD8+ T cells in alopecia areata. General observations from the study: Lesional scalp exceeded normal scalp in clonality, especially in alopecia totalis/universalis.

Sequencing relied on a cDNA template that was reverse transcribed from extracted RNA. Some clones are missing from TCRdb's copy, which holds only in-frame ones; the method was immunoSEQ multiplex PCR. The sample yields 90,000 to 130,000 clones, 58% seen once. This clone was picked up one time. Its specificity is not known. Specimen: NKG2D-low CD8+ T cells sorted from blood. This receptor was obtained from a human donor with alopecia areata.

The CDR3 sequence is CASSLGISDPYNEQFF. For the CDR3, the DNA is TGTGCCAGCAGCTTGGGGATTTCTGACCCCTACAATGAGCAGTTCTTC. The rearrangement joins TRBV5-6 to TRBJ2-1, with no clear D. V lost 0 bases, J lost 2 bases, and 12 bases lay in between. CDR1 SGHDT and CDR2 YYEEEE come from the germline V gene. This CDR3 is built from 16 residues.